Below are 23 T cell receptor beta chains sequenced from a single sample in a study of beta chain features in type 1 diabetes (dated by TCRdb to 2017 to 2018). Broader findings and caveats from the paper: A moderate but significant shortening of TCRB CDR3 length was observed in type 1 diabetes patients in all four CD4+ subsets.

No antigen has been assigned to these receptors. Library preparation was by the immunoSEQ multiplex PCR assay. All of the isolated RNA was reverse transcribed with the High Capacity cDNA Reverse Transcription Kit, so expressed TCRB transcripts were sequenced. TCRdb provides this immuneACCESS table in a form limited to in-frame rearrangements. Some clones are lacking; in checked studies, under half of them reflect an unresolved V gene, and why the rest are absent is not known. Within this sample are about 170,000 clones, with 7.8% of them counted one time only. The ten largest clones take up 0.94% of the sample. Sequenced material: central memory CD4+ T cells from blood. The source of these receptors is a woman aged 40 to 50 with type 1 diabetes.

The J gene is TRBJ2-5, the V gene TRBV5-1; 8 bases are shared with TRBD1. With V trimmed by 4 bases and J by 1 base, 9 bases remained unmatched. In germline, CDR1 is SGHRS, CDR2 YFSETQ. The CDR3 spans 16 residues. The CDR3 coding sequence is TGCGCCAGCAGCACCGACCCGGGGACAGGCCAAGAGACCCAGTACTTC. It codes for CASSTDPGTGQETQYF.

The chain uses TRBV4-2 and TRBJ1-3; possible D gene TRBD1, 5 bases. Between the trimmed V and J ends, which lost 3 bases and 0 bases, there was a span of 9 bases. Per the germline V gene, CDR1 is LGHNA and CDR2 is YNFKEQ. This CDR3 region has 15 residues. The CDR3 reads CASSQAQDSGNTIYF. The DNA of the CDR3 is TGTGCCAGCAGCCAGGCACAGGACTCTGGAAACACCATATATTTT.

The J gene is TRBJ2-7, the V gene TRBV25-1; 10 bases map to TRBD1. The germline V gene encodes CDR1 MGHDK and CDR2 SYGVNS. The length of the CDR3 is 14 residues. Unmatched junction bases numbered 4, after V lost 4 bases and J lost 4 bases. CDR3 residues: CASSAQDRGYEQYF. In DNA, the CDR3 is TGTGCCAGCAGTGCCCAGGACAGGGGGTACGAGCAGTACTTC.

This clone was detected only a few times. This chain joins TRBV11-2 and TRBJ2-7, with D perhaps matching TRBD1 (5 bases). Per the germline V gene, CDR1 is SGHAT and CDR2 is FQNNGV. The CDR3 is 14 amino acids. Trimming pared 3 bases from V and 4 bases from J, leaving 13 bases between. CDR3 protein: CASSFQQAIYEQYF. CDR3 nucleotides: TGTGCCAGCAGCTTTCAACAGGCGATTTACGAGCAGTACTTC.

The rearrangement joins TRBV29-1 to TRBJ1-1, with D perhaps matching TRBD1 (5 bases). The CDR3 extends over 13 amino acids. CDR1 is SQVTM and CDR2 is ANQGSEA in the germline V gene. V was cut by 7 bases and J by 1 base, with 13 bases left in between. DNA for the CDR3: TGCAGCGCGATGACAGACACGAACACTGAAGCTTTCTTT. This translates into CSAMTDTNTEAFF.

This chain joins TRBV7-3 and TRBJ2-1; TRBD2 is a possible D gene (6 bases). The germline gives CDR1 SGHTA, CDR2 FQGTGA. Trimming pared 6 bases from V and 10 bases from J, leaving 19 bases between. The CDR3 runs 14 residues. The CDR3 nucleotides read TGTGCCAGCAGGAGGGACTTCTCCCCCTTAGAGCAGTTCTTC. This translates into CASRRDFSPLEQFF.

This clone was seen more than once but under ten times. This chain connects TRBV5-4 to TRBJ2-2; D remains ambiguous. In germline, CDR1 is SGHNT, CDR2 YYREEE (reference sequence). The CDR3 length is 13 residues. Trimming took 1 base from V and 3 from J, leaving 4 bases between them. CDR3 sequence: CASSLLDTGELFF. For the CDR3, the DNA is TGTGCCAGCAGCTTGTTAGACACCGGGGAGCTGTTTTTT.

This chain connects TRBV7-9 to TRBJ2-2; 9 bases align to TRBD2. V was pared by 5 bases and J by 7 bases, with 11 bases of the junction left unmatched. Germline CDR1 SEHNR, CDR2 FQNEAQ (reference sequence). This CDR3 comprises 16 residues. The CDR3 nucleotides are TGTGCCAGCAGCCCTCCGGGACTAGCTCCGATCGGGGAGCTGTTTTTT. Translating gives CASSPPGLAPIGELFF.

This clone was found a few times. The chain uses TRBV28 and TRBJ1-1; a possible D gene is TRBD1 (6 bases). This CDR3 spans 13 amino acids. V was pared by 5 bases and J by 5 bases, with 12 bases between. CDR1 is MDHEN and CDR2 is SYDVKM in the germline V gene. The CDR3 nucleotides are TGTGCCAGCAGTCCAGGACAGCTAACTGAAGCTTTCTTT. Translated, it gives CASSPGQLTEAFF.

V usage is TRBV7-6 and J usage is TRBJ2-2, with 7 nucleotides matching TRBD1. Germline trimming cut 5 bases from V and 3 bases from J; bases unmatched to any gene: 15. The CDR3 covers 18 residues. Germline V gene lookup returns CDR1 SGHVS and CDR2 FNYEAQ. The CDR3 nucleotides read TGTGCCAGCAGCCCAAGAGGGGGCGAGAGGTTCCACACCGGGGAGCTGTTTTTT. This gives the protein CASSPRGGERFHTGELFF.

There are a few counts of this clone. The chain links TRBV29-1 to TRBJ2-7; 8 nucleotides line up with TRBD1. Germline values: CDR1 SQVTM, CDR2 ANQGSEA. The CDR3 has 14 amino acids. The V and J ends lost 4 bases and 2 bases, in that order; junction bases with no gene match: 7. CDR3 amino acids: CSVARNRGTYEQYF. The CDR3 DNA follows: TGCAGCGTTGCCCGCAACAGGGGGACCTACGAGCAGTACTTC.

As concerns this clone: Other DNA sequences from this sample encode an identical CDR3 as well. This chain links TRBV29-1 with TRBJ1-1; D might be TRBD1 (5 bases). The CDR3 covers 13 residues. V lost 6 bases, J lost 4 bases, and 15 bases lay in between. Germline V gene lookup returns CDR1 SQVTM and CDR2 ANQGSEA. Here the CDR3 DNA reads TGCAGCGTCGAGAGCGCCGGGGGCACTGAAGCTTTCTTT. Amino acids: CSVESAGGTEAFF.

In its sample, this clone was seen a few times. The J gene is TRBJ1-6, the V gene TRBV6-5, with D possibly TRBD1 on 6 matching bases. CDR1 MNHEY and CDR2 SVGAGI come from the germline V gene. The CDR3 length is 11 residues. V was pared by 5 bases and J by 14 bases, with 10 bases between. The CDR3 bases are TGTGCCAGCAGTACAGGGACCACCCTCCACTTT. Amino acid sequence: CASSTGTTLHF.

This clone was seen a few times. The chain is built from TRBV7-2 and TRBJ2-2, with TRBD1 matching over 8 bases. Trimming took 3 bases from V and 4 from J; bases not matched to a gene: 4. Per the germline V gene, CDR1 is SGHTA and CDR2 is FQGNSA. The CDR3 contains 15 residues. CDR3 sequence: CASSFGTGSTGELFF. Here the CDR3 DNA reads TGTGCCAGCAGCTTCGGGACAGGTTCCACCGGGGAGCTGTTTTTT. The variable domain in full, with the rest retrieved from reference TRBV7-2 and TRBJ2-2, is GAGVSQSPSNKVTEKGKDVELRCDPISGHTALYWYRQSLGQGLEFLIYFQGNSAPDKSGLPSDRFSAERTGGSVSTLTIQRTQQEDSAVYLCASSFGTGSTGELFFGEGSRLTVL.

The CDR3 DNA follows: TGCGCCAGCACAGAACGGGACAGGCCGTACGAGCAGTACTTC. It yields the protein CASTERDRPYEQYF. The chain has TRBV5-1 and TRBJ2-7; 8 positions agree with TRBD1. The J segment lost 4 bases and the V segment lost 6 bases, leaving 9 bases of the junction unmatched. Germline V gene lookup returns CDR1 SGHRS and CDR2 YFSETQ. CDR3 length: 14 amino acids.

In this sample, this clone turned up many times. This sequence joins TRBV7-9 and TRBJ2-1; D not certain. The CDR3 length is 14 residues. CDR1 is SEHNR, CDR2 FQNEAQ, per germline (reference sequence). V was cut by 5 bases and J by 7 bases, with 15 bases left in between. The CDR3, as DNA: TGTGCCAGCAGCCCCCCGACTGGTACGAATGAGCAGTTCTTC. It specifies CASSPPTGTNEQFF.

In its sample, this clone was seen a few times. Other DNA sequences in the same sample also yield this CDR3. The chain is built from TRBV19 and TRBJ1-1; D may be TRBD1 (5 bases). CDR3 length: 13 residues. V was shortened by 5 bases and J by 3 bases, with 10 bases between the two germline ends. Germline CDR1 reads LNHDA; CDR2 reads SQIVND (reference sequence). The CDR3 region is CASSSSRDTEAFF. CDR3 nucleotide sequence: TGTGCCAGTAGTTCCTCCAGGGACACTGAAGCTTTCTTT.

This clone has more than one count but fewer than ten. The chain carries TRBV18 and TRBJ1-4, with TRBD1 identical over 8 bases. The V and J ends lost 7 bases and 5 bases, in that order; junction bases with no gene match: 3. Per the germline V gene, CDR1 is KGHSH and CDR2 is LQKENI. The length of the CDR3 is 13 residues. CDR3 bases: TGTGCCAGCTACACAGGGGGGAATGAAAAACTGTTTTTT. This gives the protein CASYTGGNEKLFF.

The chain is built from TRBV28 and TRBJ1-2; 11 nucleotides align to TRBD1. Germline V gives CDR1 MDHEN, CDR2 SYDVKM. J lost 4 bases, V lost 6 bases, and 4 bases had no gene match. This CDR3 spans 14 amino acids. The CDR3 bases are TGTGCCAGCAGACGCGGGACAGGGGGCTATGGCTACACCTTC. Amino acid sequence: CASRRGTGGYGYTF.

J is TRBJ2-5 and V is TRBV6-1; D might be TRBD1 (5 bases). Germline lookup yields CDR1 MNHNS and CDR2 SASEGT. The CDR3 is 15 amino acids. V was cut by 3 bases and J by 4 bases, with 15 bases left in between. CDR3 in amino acids: CASSEGVAGLETQYF. In DNA, the CDR3 is TGTGCCAGCAGTGAGGGCGTGGCAGGGCTAGAGACCCAGTACTTC.

This clone has at least ten counts. The chain combines TRBV7-9 with TRBJ1-1, with D hard to call. Looked up from germline, CDR1 is SEHNR and CDR2 is FQNEAQ (reference sequence). The V gene lost 5 bases and the J gene lost 7 bases, with 17 bases spanning the gap. The length of the CDR3 is 14 residues. CDR3 in DNA: TGTGCCAGCAGCCCATCGGTAGGGAGTGATGAAGCTTTCTTT. The encoded protein is CASSPSVGSDEAFF. Combining the CDR3 with reference TRBV7-9 and TRBJ1-1 gives the whole variable domain DTGVSQNPRHKITKRGQNVTFRCDPISEHNRLYWYRQTLGQGPEFLTYFQNEAQLEKSRLLSDRFSAERPKGSFSTLEIQRTEQGDSAMYLCASSPSVGSDEAFFGQGTRLTVV.

The chain couples TRBV18 to TRBJ2-7; possible D gene TRBD2, 7 bases. Germline V lookup: CDR1 KGHSH, CDR2 LQKENI. Trimming left V 0 bases short and J 5 bases short, with 14 bases between. The CDR3 spans 15 residues. The CDR3 nucleotides read TGTGCCAGCTCACCACCCGGGGGGCGGAAAGACGAGCAGTACTTC. Protein: CASSPPGGRKDEQYF.

CDR3 coding DNA: TGTGCCAGTAGGGGACAGGGGGGGAAGCCCCAGCATTTT. It codes for CASRGQGGKPQHF. This sequence joins TRBV19 and TRBJ1-5, with 11 bases matching TRBD1. The CDR3 length is 13 residues. With 6 bases clipped from V and 8 bases from J, the junction kept 3 bases outside the gene matches. Germline V gene data show CDR1 as LNHDA and CDR2 as SQIVND (reference sequence).